These T cell receptor beta chains were read from a single sample in a study of tumor and adjacent non-tumor tissue in lung cancer. A single record per CDR3 protein comes from TCRdb applying MiXCR to the multiplex PCR reads. Of under 100,000 distinct CDR3 sequences detected, roughly three fifths appear once; the ten largest clones hold more than 14%. The sequenced sample was lung tumor tissue. The receptors were gathered from a man aged 70-80 years with non-small cell lung cancer. Both conserved end residues are trimmed from each CDR3.

V gene	J gene	CDR3 length	CDR3 protein
TRBV10-3	TRBJ2-3	18	AISERRVGSIGLNTDMQY
TRBV7-9	TRBJ2-1	9	AGSPQRGTF
TRBV4-1	TRBJ2-5	11	ASSRQGVETQY
TRBV6-1	TRBJ2-2	11	AIGQGITGELF
TRBV28	TRBJ2-2	14	ASRHQTRGYTGELF
TRBV5-5	TRBJ2-1	15	ASSSRLRGVGNNKQF
TRBV20-1	TRBJ1-5	11	SASGKRYQSQH
TRBV6-5	TRBJ1-5	13	ASRSLGGPEQPRH
TRBV6-1	TRBJ2-6	13	ASNVQRGGANVLT
TRBV5-1	TRBJ2-7	12	ASSLKTGWYEQY
TRBV4-1	TRBJ2-5	13	ANSQMVSRGETQY
TRBV6-5	TRBJ2-7	12	ASSSGTGSYEQY
TRBV14	TRBJ2-7	12	ASSQTTVSYEQY
TRBV7-3	TRBJ2-7	13	ASSSQAGGPYEQY
TRBV10-1	TRBJ2-1	12	ASSYSGRMGEQF
TRBV7-2	TRBJ2-1	13	ASSLRTGTYNEQF
TRBV30	TRBJ2-3	11	AWSGTSTDTQY
TRBV7-2	TRBJ2-5	9	ARSFKETQY
TRBV28	TRBJ1-1	13	ASSLSYRGYTEAF
TRBV4-1	TRBJ1-4	13	ASNQDTGANEKQF
TRBV6-6	TRBJ1-2	11	VSSPQGFGDYT
TRBV6-2/TRBV6-3	TRBJ2-2	13	ASSNHMGGTGELF
TRBV28	TRBJ1-5	13	ASSLNRYSNQTQH
TRBV29-1	TRBJ2-3	10	GYRARTDAQY
TRBV11-2	TRBJ2-6	16	AISSLGSRGPGANVLT
TRBV6-5	TRBJ1-2	13	ASSSWPGGNYGYT
TRBV7-3	TRBJ1-1	11	TSRGQVNTEAF
TRBV12-3/TRBV12-4	TRBJ2-7	12	ASSLLHGAYEQY
TRBV28	TRBJ2-4	13	ASSLFPSGRNIQY
TRBV20-1	TRBJ2-1	13	IAPQLAGTYSEQF
TRBV4-2	TRBJ2-1	12	VSGRGGGDGEQF
TRBV10-3	TRBJ1-4	12	AVSPVQGGEKLF
TRBV20-1	TRBJ1-4	14	SVRSTGGWTNEKLF
TRBV11-2	TRBJ1-3	13	ASSSNGGLVDSIY
TRBV11-2	TRBJ2-7	13	ASNRVWDSSVEQY
TRBV20-1	TRBJ2-3	10	SASGGTDTQY
TRBV29-1	TRBJ1-1	9	SERQDTEAF
TRBV11-2	TRBJ2-5	12	VSSPRQTKETQY
TRBV4-1	TRBJ2-2	14	ASSPELTGGIGELF
TRBV11-2	TRBJ2-1	13	DSRRGTGRVNEQF
TRBV20-1	TRBJ2-5	12	SARARTGQETQY